This TCR beta chain was sequenced in a study of CD8 T cells in ankylosing spondylitis. Using its own MiXCR run on the 5' RACE reads, TCRdb lists one record per CDR3 protein. This table holds around 40,000 distinct CDR3 sequences, around 2.9% found once. Trimming pared 4 bases from V and 6 bases from J, leaving 17 bases between. The length of the CDR3 is 14 residues. Looked up from germline, CDR1 is SGDLS and CDR2 is YYNGEE. This clonotype was picked up many times. Its target is not known. Findings and limits, study-wide: Among TCR beta sequences, a motif of several highly homologous variants appeared characteristic of ankylosing spondylitis blood.

Source material: blood, either unsorted or a sorted T cell fraction (not recorded which). The chain recombines TRBV9 with TRBJ2-7; either TRBD1 or TRBD2 may supply D (5 bases each). The TCR sequence derives from a male donor with ankylosing spondylitis or in good health (not recorded which). CDR3: CASSYPPSGGEQYF. DNA for the CDR3: TGTGCCAGCAGCTACCCCCCTTCTGGGGGCGAGCAGTACTTC.